The sequence of this T cell receptor beta chain was determined in a study of T cells in Graves' hyperthyroidism and ophthalmopathy. Study overall: Staff took peripheral blood when the initial diagnosis was made, before any treatment began.

The study, taken as a whole, reports: Ophthalmopathy onset followed model prediction by a median about 6.9 months.

Comment on this clonotype: Its antigen is not known.

With duration under 3 months, ophthalmopathy was active: Clinical Activity Score at least 3, NOSPECS at least 4. Patients with uncontrolled infections, other autoimmune diseases, pregnancy or lactation were excluded. Researchers took RNA transcripts and amplified the TCR beta CDR3 regions from them. RT-PCR in the first round (using the HTBI primer set) targeted the TCR CDR3. TCRdb called the multiplex PCR reads again in MiXCR, with one record for every CDR3 protein. The sample lists 350,000 or so distinct CDR3 sequences, about a sixth occurring once. The sequence came from a woman between 35 and 50 years old with Graves' ophthalmopathy. The sequenced sample was blood.

CDR3 sequence: CASSPPPPQDSNYGYTF. The CDR3 DNA reads as TGTGCCAGCTCACCACCGCCCCCTCAGGACTCTAACTATGGCTACACCTTC. This chain connects TRBV18 to TRBJ1-2; D is ambiguous. The CDR3 contains 17 residues. Trimming took 0 bases from V and 0 from J, leaving 14 bases between them. The germline V gene has CDR1 KGHSH and CDR2 LQKENI.